Listed here are 26 T cell receptor beta chains from one sample, sequenced in a study of CD8+ T cells in alopecia areata. Treatment here: oral pan-JAK inhibitor, 5-10 mg twice daily. Reverse transcription of extracted RNA yielded cDNA, which provided the sequencing template. The method was immunoSEQ multiplex PCR; TCRdb's version includes in-frame clones alone and lacks a portion of them. The sample has 180,000 or so clones, approximately 49% seen once. The specimen was CD8+ T cells sorted from blood, collected at approximately week 51, from a patient treated with tofacitinib. All receptors derive from a human donor with alopecia areata.

This rearrangement joins TRBV5-6 to TRBJ1-5; D perhaps matches TRBD1 (5 bases). CDR1 and CDR2 from the germline V gene are SGHDT and YYEEEE. Deletions cut 6 bases from V and 7 bases from J, with 17 bases between. CDR3 length equals 14 residues. DNA for the CDR3: TGTGCCAGCAACTTCGGGGGGTTGAACCAGCCCCAGCATTTT. This gives the protein CASNFGGLNQPQHF.

The chain joins TRBV6-5 to TRBJ1-5, with D tentatively TRBD1 (6 bases). Germline CDR1 and CDR2: MNHEY and SVGAGI. Trimming stripped 5 bases from V and 4 bases from J, with 15 bases between. This CDR3 region has 15 residues. As DNA, the CDR3 is TGTGCCAGCAGTCCAGGGGCTACGGGGAATCAGCCCCAGCATTTT. It yields the protein CASSPGATGNQPQHF.

This chain uses TRBV4-2 with TRBJ1-1, with D possibly being TRBD1 (5 bases). This CDR3 spans 14 amino acids. V was clipped by 0 bases and J by 2 bases, with 7 bases between them. CDR1 LGHNA and CDR2 YNFKEQ come from the germline V gene. The CDR3 DNA sequence: TGTGCCAGCAGCCAAGAAGACAGAAACACTGAAGCTTTCTTT. Translated, it gives CASSQEDRNTEAFF.

This clone was detected only a few times. The chain recombines TRBV29-1 with TRBJ2-3, with D perhaps matching TRBD1 or TRBD2 (5 bases each). The CDR3 has 14 amino acids. V was shortened by 7 bases and J by 5 bases, with 19 bases between the two germline ends. CDR1 is SQVTM, CDR2 ANQGSEA, per germline. The CDR3 region is CSASGGEGRDTQYF. CDR3 in DNA: TGCAGCGCCTCCGGCGGCGAGGGGCGAGATACGCAGTATTTT.

This clone was seen repeatedly, ten times or more. The gene calls are TRBV13 and TRBJ2-7; D may be TRBD1 (6 bases). V shed 5 bases and J shed 6 bases, with 17 bases lying between them. The CDR3 consists of 14 residues. Germline assignment: CDR1 PRHDT and CDR2 FYEKMQ (reference sequence). CDR3 sequence reads: CASSPRYRDAEQYF. CDR3 sequence (DNA): TGTGCCAGCAGCCCCCGCTACAGGGATGCCGAGCAGTACTTC.

This clone showed up just once. The CDR3 bases are TGTGCCTGGAGTGAAGGGACGGTGAACACTGAAGCTTTCTTT. It specifies CAWSEGTVNTEAFF. J is TRBJ1-1 and V is TRBV30; TRBD1 is a possible D gene (5 bases). The V gene's germline CDR1 is GTSNPN and CDR2 SVGIG (reference sequence). The CDR3 runs 14 residues. The V gene lost 1 base and the J gene lost 0 bases, with 9 bases spanning the gap.

The V gene is TRBV5-6, the J gene TRBJ2-3; 7 positions agree with TRBD1. There are 14 residues in the CDR3. V was clipped by 0 bases and J by 4 bases; unmatched bases: 2. Germline CDR1 is SGHDT and CDR2 is YYEEEE. As DNA, the CDR3 is TGTGCCAGCAGCTTGGAAGGGGGCGCAGATACGCAGTATTTT. Residues: CASSLEGGADTQYF.

The chain recombines TRBV9 with TRBJ1-1; no firm D call. The germline CDR1 and CDR2 sequences are SGDLS and YYNGEE. V was clipped by 5 bases and J by 2 bases, with 13 bases between them. The CDR3 contains 14 residues. The CDR3 DNA reads as TGTGCCAGCAGTCGAAAGTGGGGAAACACTGAAGCTTTCTTT. The encoded protein is CASSRKWGNTEAFF. Looking up the rest from reference TRBV9 and TRBJ1-1 gives the full variable domain: DSGVTQTPKHLITATGQRVTLRCSPRSGDLSVYWYQQSLDQGLQFLIQYYNGEERAKGNILERFSAQQFPDLHSELNLSSLELGDSALYFCASSRKWGNTEAFFGQGTRLTVV.

J is TRBJ1-1 and V is TRBV30, with TRBD1 as a possible D gene (5 bases). Trimming shortened V by 4 bases and J by 4 bases, and 13 bases separated the two germline ends. Germline lookup yields CDR1 GTSNPN and CDR2 SVGIG (reference sequence). This CDR3 is built from 13 residues. The CDR3 bases are TGTGCCTGGACGCAGGGAGTGGGCACTGAAGCTTTCTTT. It yields the protein CAWTQGVGTEAFF.

This clone was recorded a few times. This chain links TRBV27 with TRBJ2-3, with D uncertain. Germline V gene data show CDR1 as MNHEY and CDR2 as SMNVEV (reference sequence). V was cut by 6 bases and J by 2 bases, with 18 bases left in between. The CDR3 contains 16 residues. In nucleotides, the CDR3 is TGTGCCAGCAGCCCCGGACCAGGTTGGAACACAGATACGCAGTATTTT. Translation: CASSPGPGWNTDTQYF.

The J gene is TRBJ1-1, the V gene TRBV9; 7 bases map to TRBD1. The ends lost 3 bases at V and 4 bases at J; junction bases unmatched: 9. Germline CDR1 SGDLS, CDR2 YYNGEE. CDR3 size: 15 residues. The CDR3: CASSARQGRGTEAFF. The CDR3 DNA reads as TGTGCCAGCAGCGCCCGACAGGGCCGGGGCACTGAAGCTTTCTTT.

A few counts support this clone. The rearrangement links TRBV19 to TRBJ2-1; the D is unclear. Trimming took off 3 bases at V and 8 bases at J, with 11 bases between the two ends. CDR1 LNHDA and CDR2 SQIVND come from the germline V gene (reference sequence). The CDR3 runs to 13 residues. CDR3 DNA: TGTGCCAGTAGTATTGTAGGAAATCATGAGCAGTTCTTC. It codes for CASSIVGNHEQFF.

The V and J genes are TRBV30 and TRBJ1-6; D gene uncertain. Germline V gene lookup returns CDR1 GTSNPN and CDR2 SVGIG (reference sequence). Trimming stripped 8 bases from V and 10 bases from J, with 18 bases between. The CDR3 spans 13 residues. The CDR3 here is CAPWARVESPLHF. The CDR3 region has the DNA TGTGCCCCCTGGGCCCGAGTAGAATCACCCCTCCACTTT.

The chain joins TRBV30 to TRBJ2-7, with 7 bases identical to TRBD2. The CDR3 spans 14 residues. The V gene's germline CDR1 is GTSNPN and CDR2 SVGIG (reference sequence). V was clipped by 3 bases and J by 6 bases; unmatched bases: 11. DNA for the CDR3: TGTGCCTGGAGGGGAGCGGGGCCCTTGGGCGAGCAGTACTTC. This translates into CAWRGAGPLGEQYF.

The J gene is TRBJ2-1, the V gene TRBV9; TRBD2 matches at 10 bases. The CDR3 extends over 18 amino acids. CDR1 is SGDLS and CDR2 is YYNGEE in the germline V gene. J gave up 6 bases and V 0 bases, and 12 bases lay outside the gene matches. CDR3 DNA: TGTGCCAGCAGCGTAGCTTGGAGACTAGCGGGCTCCCCCAATGAGCAGTTCTTC. Amino acids: CASSVAWRLAGSPNEQFF.

This sequence joins TRBV27 and TRBJ2-7; D is uncertain. Germline loops: CDR1 MNHEY, CDR2 SMNVEV (reference sequence). Deletions cut 3 bases from V and 6 bases from J, with 12 bases between. This CDR3 contains 13 residues. The DNA for the CDR3 is TGTGCCAGCAGTTTGTCGAGGTTGAGCGAGCAGTACTTC. This gives the protein CASSLSRLSEQYF.

This clone was seen a few times. V is TRBV7-9 and J is TRBJ1-4; 8 bases fit TRBD1. Losses at the gene ends were 7 bases for V and 4 bases for J; bases not matched to a gene: 14. The CDR3 contains 17 residues. The germline V gene has CDR1 SEHNR and CDR2 FQNEAQ (reference sequence). The CDR3: CASIDTAGTGHNEKLFF. In DNA, the CDR3 is TGTGCCAGCATCGATACCGCCGGGACAGGCCATAATGAAAAACTGTTTTTT.

The chain uses TRBV4-1 and TRBJ2-3, with 7 bases fitting TRBD2. The CDR3 runs to 17 residues. V dropped 0 bases and J dropped 9; count of bases not matched to a gene: 15. Germline CDR1 MGHRA, CDR2 YSYEKL. The CDR3 coding sequence is TGCGCCAGCAGCCAAGATCGGACTAGTCGATCACCCATCACGCAGTATTTT. This sequence encodes CASSQDRTSRSPITQYF.

The chain carries TRBV30 and TRBJ1-2, with D possibly being TRBD1 (6 bases). Germline values: CDR1 GTSNPN, CDR2 SVGIG (reference sequence). CDR3 length equals 17 residues. Trimming left V 1 base short and J 2 bases short, with 20 bases between. This CDR3 reads CAWSGPRGGRENYGYTF. The CDR3, as DNA: TGTGCCTGGAGTGGACCCCGGGGGGGGCGCGAGAACTATGGCTACACCTTC.

This clone turned up a few times. The chain employs TRBV30 and TRBJ1-2, with D unclear. Trimming removed 1 base at V and 3 bases at J, with 15 bases between. Germline V gives CDR1 GTSNPN, CDR2 SVGIG (reference sequence). The CDR3 extends over 15 amino acids. CDR3 coding DNA: TGTGCCTGGAGTGCACAACGGACCTTCTACTATGGCTACACCTTC. Amino acid sequence: CAWSAQRTFYYGYTF.

V and J are TRBV5-1 and TRBJ2-3; no definite D call. The V end was cut by 5 bases, the J end by 3 bases, with 10 bases between. In germline, CDR1 is SGHRS, CDR2 YFSETQ. CDR3 length: 13 residues. The DNA for the CDR3 is TGCGCCAGCAGGAGACATAGGACAGATACGCAGTATTTT. Its translation is CASRRHRTDTQYF.

This clone appeared a few times. V and J are TRBV29-1 and TRBJ1-2, with D unclear. V was trimmed by 4 bases and J by 4 bases, leaving 10 bases between them. CDR3 length equals 12 residues. The germline CDR1 and CDR2 sequences are SQVTM and ANQGSEA. The CDR3 DNA sequence: TGCAGCGTTGCATCGGCAGGCTATGGCTACACCTTC. It codes for CSVASAGYGYTF.

The chain joins TRBV5-6 to TRBJ1-6, with D maybe TRBD1 (5 bases). In germline, CDR1 is SGHDT, CDR2 YYEEEE. The length of the CDR3 is 14 residues. V was pared by 7 bases and J by 4 bases, with 12 bases between. The CDR3 is CASGPGGYNSPLHF. The CDR3 coding sequence is TGTGCCAGCGGCCCCGGGGGTTATAATTCACCCCTCCACTTT.

The genes are TRBV5-6 and TRBJ1-4; the D gene is possibly TRBD1 (5 bases). V was pared by 1 base and J by 6 bases, with 10 bases between. CDR1 is SGHDT, CDR2 YYEEEE, per germline. The CDR3 spans 14 residues. The CDR3 DNA follows: TGTGCCAGCAGCTTGCGCAGGGTGGATGAAAAACTGTTTTTT. Encoded protein: CASSLRRVDEKLFF. The full variable domain, in which reference TRBV5-6 and TRBJ1-4 provide the parts outside the CDR3, is DAGVTQSPTHLIKTRGQQVTLRCSPKSGHDTVSWYQQALGQGPQFIFQYYEEEERQRGNFPDRFSGHQFPNYSSELNVNALLLGDSALYLCASSLRRVDEKLFFGSGTQLSVL.

This clone showed up just a few times. Written as DNA, the CDR3 is TGTGCCAGCTCACCAAGCGACGAGCAGTACTTC. It specifies CASSPSDEQYF. J is TRBJ2-7 and V is TRBV18; D unresolved. V was pared by 2 bases and J by 5 bases, with 4 bases between. CDR3 length: 11 amino acids. Per germline, CDR1 KGHSH and CDR2 LQKENI. Combining the CDR3 with reference TRBV18 and TRBJ2-7 gives the whole variable domain NAGVMQNPRHLVRRRGQEARLRCSPMKGHSHVYWYRQLPEEGLKFMVYLQKENIIDESGMPKERFSAEFPKEGPSILRIQQVVRGDSAAYFCASSPSDEQYFGPGTRLTVT.

The table lists this clone with a few counts. The chain joins TRBV7-3 to TRBJ2-1; no clear D. CDR1 is SGHTA and CDR2 is FQGTGA in the germline V gene. The CDR3 covers 13 residues. V lost 3 bases and J lost 8, with 11 bases in between. The CDR3 region is CASSLLDGHEQFF. The CDR3 DNA is TGTGCCAGCAGCTTGTTAGACGGTCATGAGCAGTTCTTC.